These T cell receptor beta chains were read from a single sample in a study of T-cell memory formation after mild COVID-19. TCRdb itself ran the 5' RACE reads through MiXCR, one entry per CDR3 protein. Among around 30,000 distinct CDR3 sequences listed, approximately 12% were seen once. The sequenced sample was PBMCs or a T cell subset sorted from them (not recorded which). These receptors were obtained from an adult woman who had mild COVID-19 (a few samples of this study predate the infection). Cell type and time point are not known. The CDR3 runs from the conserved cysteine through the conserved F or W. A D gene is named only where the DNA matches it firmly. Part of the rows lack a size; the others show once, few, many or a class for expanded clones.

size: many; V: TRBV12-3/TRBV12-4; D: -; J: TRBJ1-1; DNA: TGTGCCAGCAGTTTCGGTCGCACAGCCGTTGAAGCTTTCTTT; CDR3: CASSFGRTAVEAFF
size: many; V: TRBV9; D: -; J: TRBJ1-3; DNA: TGTGCCAGCAGCGTAGGCGACCCTGGAAACACCATATATTTT; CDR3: CASSVGDPGNTIYF
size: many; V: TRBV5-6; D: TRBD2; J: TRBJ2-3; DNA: TGTGCCAGCAGCTTGAGTCTAGCGGGGGAAGATACGCAGTATTTT; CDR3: CASSLSLAGEDTQYF
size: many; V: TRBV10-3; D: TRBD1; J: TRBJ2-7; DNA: TGTGCCATCAGTGACAGGGGGCAACACGAGCAGTACTTC; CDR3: CAISDRGQHEQYF
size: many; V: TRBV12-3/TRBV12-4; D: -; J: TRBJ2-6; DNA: TGTGCCAGCAGAAGTTCTGGGGCCAACGTCCTGACTTTC; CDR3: CASRSSGANVLTF
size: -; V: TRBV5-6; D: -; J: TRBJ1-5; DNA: TGTGCCAGCAGCTTGTCCGCCGGGACACCAGATCAGCCCCAGCATTTT; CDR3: CASSLSAGTPDQPQHF
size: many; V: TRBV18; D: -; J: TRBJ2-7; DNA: TGTGCCAGCTCACCCCCCGTCTCCTACGAGCAGTACTTC; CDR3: CASSPPVSYEQYF
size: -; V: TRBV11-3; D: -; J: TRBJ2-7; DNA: TGTGCCAGCAGCCGCCGGGACATCACGCAATACTTC; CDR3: CASSRRDITQYF
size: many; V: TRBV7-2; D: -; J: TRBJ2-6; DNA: TGTGCCAGCAGCTTAGTTGGCGCAGCCACATCTGGGGCCAACGTCCTGACTTTC; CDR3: CASSLVGAATSGANVLTF
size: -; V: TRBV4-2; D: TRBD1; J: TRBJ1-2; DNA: TGTGCCAGCAGCCAAGATCCTTCGACAGGGACGAGAGGCTACACCTTC; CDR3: CASSQDPSTGTRGYTF
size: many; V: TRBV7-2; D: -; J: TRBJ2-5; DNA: TGTGCCAGCAGCTCCCAGGTCAGGGGAGGGGAGACCCAGTACTTC; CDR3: CASSSQVRGGETQYF
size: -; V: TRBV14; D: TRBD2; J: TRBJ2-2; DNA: TGTGCCAGCAGCCGTCTACTAGCGGGGGGCACCGGGGAGCTGTTTTTT; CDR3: CASSRLLAGGTGELFF
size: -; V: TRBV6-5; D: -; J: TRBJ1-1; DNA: TGTGCCAGCAGCCCCACAGGGTCGACTGAAGCTTTCTTT; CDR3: CASSPTGSTEAFF
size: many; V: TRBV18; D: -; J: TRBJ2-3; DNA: TGTGCCAGCTCAACGGCCCGAAGCACAGATACGCAGTATTTT; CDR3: CASSTARSTDTQYF
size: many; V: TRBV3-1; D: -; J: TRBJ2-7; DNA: TGTGCCAGCAGCCAAGGGACCGTGAGGGACGAGCAGTACTTC; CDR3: CASSQGTVRDEQYF
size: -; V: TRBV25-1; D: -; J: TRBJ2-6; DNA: TGTGCCAGCAGTGAATCCGTGGGGGAAGGTGGGGCCAACGTCCTGACTTTC; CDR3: CASSESVGEGGANVLTF
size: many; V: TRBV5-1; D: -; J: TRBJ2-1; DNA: TGCGCCAGCAGCCGCTTAGCCTCGGGAGCGGAGAATGAGCAGTTCTTC; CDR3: CASSRLASGAENEQFF
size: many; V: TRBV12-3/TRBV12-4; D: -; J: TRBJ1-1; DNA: TGTGCCAGCAGGCCCAGAAGGGGGGAGGCGACTGAAGCTTTCTTT; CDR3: CASRPRRGEATEAFF
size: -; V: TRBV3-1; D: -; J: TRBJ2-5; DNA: TGTGCCAGCAGCCAAGATATCATGATCGAGACCCAGTACTTC; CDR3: CASSQDIMIETQYF
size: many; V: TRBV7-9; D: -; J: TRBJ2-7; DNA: TGTGCCAGCAGCGGGGGGCCGGGCGTCCTCTACGAGCAGTACTTC; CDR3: CASSGGPGVLYEQYF
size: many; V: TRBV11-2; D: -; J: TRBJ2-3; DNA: TGTGCCAGCAGCTTGGACAGAAGCACAGATACGCAGTATTTT; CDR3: CASSLDRSTDTQYF
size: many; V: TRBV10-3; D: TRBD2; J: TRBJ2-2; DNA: TGTGCCATCAGGGGTGACCCGGGACTAGCACGCACCGGGGAGCTGTTTTTT; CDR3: CAIRGDPGLARTGELFF
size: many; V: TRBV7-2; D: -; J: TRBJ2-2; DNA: TGTGCCAGCAGCTTAGGTCTGAACACCGGGGAGCTGTTTTTT; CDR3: CASSLGLNTGELFF
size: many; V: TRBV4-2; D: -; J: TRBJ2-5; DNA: TGTGCCAGCAGCCAAGGGAATGGTAGCGCCGTCCCCCAGACCCAGTACTTC; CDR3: CASSQGNGSAVPQTQYF
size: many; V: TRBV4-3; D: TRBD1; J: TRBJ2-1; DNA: TGCGCCAGCAGCTCGGGACAGGGGGCTGGTGAGCAGTTCTTC; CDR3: CASSSGQGAGEQFF
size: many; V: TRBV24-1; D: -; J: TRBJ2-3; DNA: TGTGCCACCAGTGATTTGAAAGACCATACGCAGTATTTT; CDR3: CATSDLKDHTQYF
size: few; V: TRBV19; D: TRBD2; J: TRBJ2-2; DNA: TGTGCCAGTAGTACCCTGGGACTAGCGGAGACCGGGGAGCTGTTTTTT; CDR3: CASSTLGLAETGELFF
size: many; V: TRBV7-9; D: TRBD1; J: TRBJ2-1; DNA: TGTGCCAGCAGCTTAGCCCTCAACGACAGGGAGAAATACAATGAGCAGTTCTTC; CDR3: CASSLALNDREKYNEQFF
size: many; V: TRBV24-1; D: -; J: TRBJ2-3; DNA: TGTGCCACCAGTGACCAACAGGGAAGGACAGATACGCAGTATTTT; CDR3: CATSDQQGRTDTQYF
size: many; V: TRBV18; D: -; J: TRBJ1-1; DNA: TGTGCCAGCTCACCTCCCGGTAGGCTTTTGAACACTGAAGCTTTCTTT; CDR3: CASSPPGRLLNTEAFF
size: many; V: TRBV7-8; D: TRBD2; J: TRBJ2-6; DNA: TGTGCCAGCAGCTTAGTAGGACTAGATCTTTCTGGGGCCAACGTCCTGACTTTC; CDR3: CASSLVGLDLSGANVLTF
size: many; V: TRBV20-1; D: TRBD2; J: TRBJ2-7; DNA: TGCAGTGCTCCACCTAGCGGGAGCTCCTCCTACGAGCAGTACTTC; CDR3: CSAPPSGSSSYEQYF
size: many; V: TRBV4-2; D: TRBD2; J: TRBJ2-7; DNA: TGTGCCAGCAGCCAAGATAGGGTAGCGGGAACAGAGCAGTACTTC; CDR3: CASSQDRVAGTEQYF
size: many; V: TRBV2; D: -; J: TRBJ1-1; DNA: TGTGCCAGCACCGGGGCGGAGAACACTGAAGCTTTCTTT; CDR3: CASTGAENTEAFF
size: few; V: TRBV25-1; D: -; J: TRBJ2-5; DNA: TGTGCCAGCAGTGAGGGGGGACAGCCCACCCAAGAGACCCAGTACTTC; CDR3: CASSEGGQPTQETQYF